One and the same sample provided the 9 T cell receptor beta chains below, sequenced in a study of T cell repertoires in cytomegalovirus infection. A single record per CDR3 protein comes from TCRdb applying MiXCR to the reads. The repertoire consists of about 770,000 distinct CDR3 sequences, with almost 30% occurring once and the leading ten covering over 10%. No antigen has been assigned to these receptors. The sample was cultured CD8+ T cells from PBMCs, taken from culture after CMV antigen stimulation. The receptors shown here come from a human donor in good health (CMV status not recorded). Some clones in this sample may be carry-over from other donors' samples.

The J gene is TRBJ2-5, the V gene TRBV19; TRBD2 aligns across 15 bases. With 5 bases clipped from V and 0 bases from J, the junction kept 10 bases outside the gene matches. The germline gives CDR1 LNHDA, CDR2 SQIVND (reference sequence). The CDR3 length is 19 residues. CDR3 loop: CASSPTGTSGGLYQETQYF. The CDR3 DNA is TGTGCCAGTAGTCCTACCGGGACTAGCGGGGGGTTGTACCAAGAGACCCAGTACTTC. Drawing the rest from reference TRBV19 and TRBJ2-5, the complete variable domain is DGGITQSPKYLFRKEGQNVTLSCEQNLNHDAMYWYRQDPGQGLRLIYYSQIVNDFQKGDIAEGYSVSREKKESFPLTVTSAQKNPTAFYLCASSPTGTSGGLYQETQYFGPGTRLLVL.

Notes on this clonotype: This could be a read error, since a much larger clone is one nucleotide away. The chain links TRBV7-2 to TRBJ1-2, with D unclear. V gave up 1 base and J gave up 1 base, with 4 bases separating them. This CDR3 comprises 13 residues. Germline V gene lookup returns CDR1 SGHTA and CDR2 FQGNSA. Here the CDR3 reads CTSSLDNNYGYTF. DNA of the CDR3: TGTACCAGCAGCTTAGACAATAACTATGGCTACACCTTC.

At least ten counts were recorded for this clonotype. The chain couples TRBV6-2 or TRBV6-3 to TRBJ2-1; TRBD2 matches 11 bases. V shed 5 bases and J 3 bases; nucleotides not matched to a gene: 0. In germline, CDR1 is MNHEY, CDR2 SVGEGT. The length of the CDR3 is 14 residues. Here the CDR3 DNA reads TGTGCCAGCAGTGGACTAGCGGGCTACAATGAGCAGTTCTTC. Protein product: CASSGLAGYNEQFF.

This chain uses TRBV7-2 with TRBJ1-3, with 7 nucleotides matching TRBD1. V trimming: 2 bases; J trimming: 0 bases; junction bases outside the gene matches: 7. CDR1 and CDR2 (germline): SGHTA, FQGNSA. The CDR3 is 17 amino acids. The CDR3: CASSLPRTGGSGNTIYF. The CDR3 DNA reads TGTGCCAGCAGCTTACCCCGGACAGGAGGCTCTGGAAACACCATATATTTT. Filled out from reference TRBV7-2 and TRBJ1-3, the complete variable domain reads GAGVSQSPSNKVTEKGKDVELRCDPISGHTALYWYRQSLGQGLEFLIYFQGNSAPDKSGLPSDRFSAERTGGSVSTLTIQRTQQEDSAVYLCASSLPRTGGSGNTIYFGEGSWLTVV.

This chain joins TRBV4-1 and TRBJ1-5; TRBD1 might be the D (5 bases). Trimming took 1 base from V and 5 from J, leaving 18 bases between them. Germline CDR1 and CDR2: MGHRA and YSYEKL. The CDR3 is 17 residues long. The CDR3 is CASSQGVLRASDQPQHF. CDR3 nucleotide sequence: TGCGCCAGCAGCCAAGGGGTTCTCAGGGCATCCGATCAGCCCCAGCATTTT.

This clonotype was recorded a few times. CDR3 sequence: CASSAGRGYTEAFF. CDR3 DNA sequence: TGTGCCAGCAGTGCCGGCCGGGGGTACACTGAAGCTTTCTTT. The V gene is TRBV6-5, the J gene TRBJ1-1; D is perhaps TRBD1 (5 bases). V lost 5 bases and J 3 bases, leaving 13 bases between the germline ends. This CDR3 contains 14 residues. The germline gives CDR1 MNHEY, CDR2 SVGAGI.

This clonotype was counted ten times or more. The V gene is TRBV20-1, the J gene TRBJ2-3; 7 bases are shared with TRBD1. From germline, CDR1 is DFQATT and CDR2 SNEGSKA (reference sequence). This CDR3 contains 15 residues. V lost 3 bases, J lost 0 bases, and 6 bases stayed unmatched. The CDR3 nucleotides read TGCAGTGCTAGGCACACAGGGGTCAGCACAGATACGCAGTATTTT. Encoded protein: CSARHTGVSTDTQYF.

The V gene is TRBV6-6, the J gene TRBJ2-7; the D call may be TRBD1 or TRBD2 (6 bases each). The CDR3 extends over 13 amino acids. Germline V gives CDR1 MNHNY, CDR2 SVGAGI (reference sequence). V was trimmed by 2 bases and J by 7 bases, leaving 12 bases between them. The CDR3 DNA reads TGTGCCAGCAGTTACGGGGGGCCTTCGGAGCAGTACGTC. This translates into CASSYGGPSEQYV.

The sample holds a few counts of this clonotype. V and J are TRBV19 and TRBJ2-1; 10 nucleotides line up with TRBD1. Germline CDR1 is LNHDA and CDR2 is SQIVND (reference sequence). With V trimmed by 5 bases and J by 14 bases, 6 bases remained unmatched. The CDR3 spans 12 residues. For the CDR3, the DNA is TGTGCCAGTAGTCTCGCGGGGACAGGGGAGTTCTTC. The encoded protein is CASSLAGTGEFF.